The present TCR beta chain was sequenced within a study of T cell responses to AZD1222 COVID-19 vaccine. TCRdb's copy holds only in-frame clones and misses some; the assay was immunoSEQ multiplex PCR. The repertoire holds 150,000 to 200,000 clones, with approximately 92% as singletons. Study outcomes and limitations: A reported finding is that nearly half of spike-specific TCRs target unmutated variant regions. Spike-specific TCR breadth and depth rose after two AZD1222 doses.

V shed 4 bases, J shed 2 bases, and the junction held 7 bases outside the gene matches. The CDR3 is 15 amino acids. Germline V CDR1 and CDR2: MGHDK, SYGVNS. Remarks on this clone: The antigen is undetermined.

This TCR came from an adult in good health. This rearrangement joins TRBV25-1 to TRBJ2-7; 8 bases are shared with TRBD2. Sequencing used peripheral blood, obtained on day 0 of AZD1222 vaccination. In nucleotides, the CDR3 is TGTGCCAGCAGTGCAGCCGGGACTAGGACCTACGAGCAGTACTTC. This translates into CASSAAGTRTYEQYF.